The clone carrying this T cell receptor beta chain was seen more than once but under ten times. Unique molecular identifiers were attached to individual cDNA molecules during library preparation. MiXCR, run by TCRdb on the RACE reads, gives a single entry per CDR3 protein. The table includes some 180,000 distinct CDR3 sequences, under 25% detected once. This entry belongs to a study of human T cells and chemical hapten exposure. The wider study: Among samples, TCR yields varied mainly because of small differences in pooled library volume.

Time point noted: patch test 1, 2 weeks after DPC sensitization. Treatment defined: therapeutic diphenylcyclopropenone sensitization with weekly scalp DPC. RNA extraction used unfractionated whole blood as the source of total RNA. V gave up 1 base and J gave up 5 bases, with 4 bases separating them. Germline values: CDR1 ENHRY, CDR2 SYGVKD. The CDR3 consists of 12 residues. The chain recombines TRBV10-3 with TRBJ2-3, with unresolved D. This TCR was recovered from a woman aged 45-65 years with alopecia areata. Some clones in this sample may be carry-over from other donors' samples. The sequencing here drew on whole blood, taken in connection with sensitization to the hapten diphenylcyclopropenone (DPC). The DNA for the CDR3 is TGTGCCATCAGTGAGTTAGGAGATACGCAGTATTTT. Its protein is CAISELGDTQYF.